This TCR beta chain was observed in a study of CD8 T cells in ankylosing spondylitis. Study outcomes and limitations: A TCR beta motif of 7 or 8 highly homologous variants appeared characteristic of ankylosing spondylitis blood. Within peripheral blood, clones linked to disease were CD8+ and relatively rare. Significantly higher representation of disease-linked clones was reported for matched ankylosing spondylitis synovial fluid.

TCRdb passed the 5' RACE reads through MiXCR, listing each CDR3 protein once. The sample carries approximately 520,000 distinct CDR3 sequences, about 5.7% recorded once. This clonotype was detected many times. Its target is unknown. The CDR3 is 13 amino acids. V lost 5 bases, J lost 1 base, and 8 bases lay in between. Germline V gene data show CDR1 as SEHNR and CDR2 as FQNEAQ (reference sequence). The chain uses TRBV7-9 and TRBJ1-2; D remains unclear. Sequences were obtained from blood, either unsorted or a sorted T cell fraction (not recorded which). This TCR was sampled from a male donor with ankylosing spondylitis. The CDR3 here is CASSQPVNYGYTF. CDR3 in DNA: TGTGCCAGCAGCCAGCCAGTTAACTATGGCTACACCTTC.